This is a list of T cell receptor beta chains from one sample in a study of T cell responses to AZD1222 COVID-19 vaccine. Assay used: immunoSEQ multiplex PCR; TCRdb lists only in-frame clones, some missing. This table holds 53,000 or so clones, roughly 84% found once. The sample was peripheral blood, taken on day 0 of AZD1222 vaccination. Receptors originate from an adult in good health. Each CDR3 is given with its conserved first and last residue. A D gene is named only where the DNA matches it firmly. Part of the rows lack a size; the others show once, few, many or a class for expanded clones.

d_call clone_size j_call v_call cdr3_nt cdr3_aa
NA NA TRBJ1-1 TRBV5-1 TGCGCCAGCAGCTTGGCCGACTTAGGCACTGAAGCTTTCTTT CASSLADLGTEAFF
NA once TRBJ2-7 TRBV9 TGTGCCAGCAGCAAAACAGGAGCCTACGAGCAGTACTTC CASSKTGAYEQYF
NA few TRBJ1-4 TRBV12-5 TGTGCTAGTGGTCCCGGGACAAGTCTTAATGAAAAACTGTTTTTT CASGPGTSLNEKLFF
NA NA TRBJ2-5 TRBV27 TGTGCCAGCAGTTCTTGGGAGCAAGAGACCCAGTACTTC CASSSWEQETQYF
NA NA TRBJ1-3 TRBV6-5 TGTGCCAGCAATTTCGATCCGACCTCTGGAAACACCATATATTTT CASNFDPTSGNTIYF
NA NA TRBJ1-3 TRBV7-2 TGTGCCAGCAAACCGGGACATTCCTCCTCTGGAAACACCATATATTTT CASKPGHSSSGNTIYF
NA once TRBJ2-5 TRBV7-3 TGTGCCAGCAGCTTAGGATCCACAGACCAAGAGACCCAGTACTTC CASSLGSTDQETQYF
TRBD2 once TRBJ2-1 TRBV14 TGTGCCAGCAGCCTTGGACTAGCGGGAGAGGGTGAGCAGTTCTTC CASSLGLAGEGEQFF
NA NA TRBJ1-5 TRBV27 TGTGCCAGCAGTTTATCCGCCCGACAGCCTAGCAATCAGCCCCAGCATTTT CASSLSARQPSNQPQHF
NA NA TRBJ2-3 TRBV2 TGTGCCAGCAGGGGCCAACCGACGCACACAGATACGCAGTATTTT CASRGQPTHTDTQYF
NA NA TRBJ2-7 TRBV2 TGTGCCAGCAGTGATACGGGGAACCTATACGAGCAGTACTTC CASSDTGNLYEQYF
NA NA TRBJ2-7 TRBV20-1 TGCAGTGCTGCCCCTGGAATCGAGCAGTACTTC CSAAPGIEQYF
NA NA TRBJ2-3 TRBV7-9 TGTGCCAGCACCCACCCTCTCGGCGGAAGCACAGATACGCAGTATTTT CASTHPLGGSTDTQYF
TRBD2 NA TRBJ2-7 TRBV10-3 TGTGCCATCAGTGAGTTTCCTAGCGGGAGCTACGAGCAGTACTTC CAISEFPSGSYEQYF
NA NA TRBJ2-3 TRBV7-2 TGTGCCAGCAGCTTATTGGCAGATACGCAGTATTTT CASSLLADTQYF
NA NA TRBJ1-4 TRBV7-9 TGTGCCAGCAGCCTCACAGGGAACACTAATGAAAAACTGTTTTTT CASSLTGNTNEKLFF